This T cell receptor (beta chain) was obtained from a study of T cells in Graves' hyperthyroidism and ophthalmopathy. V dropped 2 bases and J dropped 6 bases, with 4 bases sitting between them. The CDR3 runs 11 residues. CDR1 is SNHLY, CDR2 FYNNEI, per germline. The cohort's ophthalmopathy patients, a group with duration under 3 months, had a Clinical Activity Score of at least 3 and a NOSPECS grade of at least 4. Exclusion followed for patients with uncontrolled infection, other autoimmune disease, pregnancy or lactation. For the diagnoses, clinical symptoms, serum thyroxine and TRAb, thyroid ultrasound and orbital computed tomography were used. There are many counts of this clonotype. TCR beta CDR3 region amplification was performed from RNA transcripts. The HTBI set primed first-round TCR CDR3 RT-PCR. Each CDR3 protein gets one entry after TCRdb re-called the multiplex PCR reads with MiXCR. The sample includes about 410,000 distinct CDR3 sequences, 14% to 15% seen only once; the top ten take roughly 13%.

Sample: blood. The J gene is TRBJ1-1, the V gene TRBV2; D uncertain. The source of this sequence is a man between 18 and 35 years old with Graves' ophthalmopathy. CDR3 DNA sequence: TGTGCCAGCAGTGAATCGGCTGAAGCTTTCTTT. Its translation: CASSESAEAFF.